These T cell receptor beta chains were read from a single sample in a study of T cell responses to AZD1222 COVID-19 vaccine. Method: immunoSEQ multiplex PCR; TCRdb's copy keeps in-frame clones and lacks some. This table holds 180,000 or so clones, just over 90% found once. The sequencing used peripheral blood, collected on day 0 of AZD1222 vaccination. The receptors come from an adult in good health. CDR3s include the opening cysteine and the closing phenylalanine or tryptophan. D genes are given only for firm matches. Some rows mark clone size as missing; the rest say once, few, many or name a class of expanded clone.

clone size,V gene,D gene,J gene,CDR3 protein,CDR3 DNA
.,TRBV27,TRBD1,TRBJ1-2,CASSLSGQGGGYTF,TGTGCCAGCAGTTTATCCGGACAGGGGGGAGGCTACACCTTC
.,TRBV11-2,.,TRBJ1-2,CASSPDPQAPYGYTF,TGTGCCAGCAGCCCAGACCCCCAGGCACCCTATGGCTACACCTTC
.,TRBV7-9,.,TRBJ2-7,CASSFPGQSYEQYF,TGTGCCAGCAGCTTCCCGGGACAATCCTACGAGCAGTACTTC
once,TRBV13,.,TRBJ1-2,CASSLDVNYGYTF,TGTGCCAGCAGCTTAGACGTGAACTATGGCTACACCTTC
.,TRBV14,.,TRBJ2-3,CASSHRGTDTQYF,TGTGCCAGCAGCCACCGAGGCACAGATACGCAGTATTTT
.,TRBV12-3/TRBV12-4,TRBD1,TRBJ1-5,CASSGQAQPQHF,TGTGCCAGCAGCGGACAGGCCCAGCCCCAGCATTTT
once,TRBV9,.,TRBJ1-6,CASSVEWMDSPLHF,TGTGCCAGCAGCGTAGAATGGATGGATTCACCCCTCCACTTT
few,TRBV5-1,.,TRBJ1-1,CASSLGVVNTEAFF,TGCGCCAGCAGCTTGGGTGTGGTGAACACTGAAGCTTTCTTT
.,TRBV7-2,.,TRBJ1-2,CASSLDGRNYGYTF,TGTGCCAGCAGCTTAGATGGCCGTAACTATGGCTACACCTTC
.,TRBV12-3/TRBV12-4,.,TRBJ1-5,CASSPFGNQPQHF,TGTGCCAGCAGCCCGTTTGGGAATCAGCCCCAGCATTTT
.,TRBV19,TRBD1,TRBJ1-2,CASKGLGQVHYGYTF,TGTGCCAGTAAGGGGCTGGGACAGGTCCACTATGGCTACACCTTC
once,TRBV19,.,TRBJ2-2,CASSILQRSNTGELFF,TGTGCCAGTAGTATTCTCCAAAGATCGAACACCGGGGAGCTGTTTTTT
.,TRBV19,TRBD1,TRBJ2-7,CASSIKGALGDEQYF,TGTGCCAGTAGTATAAAGGGGGCATTAGGAGACGAGCAGTACTTC
.,TRBV2,.,TRBJ1-6,CASSSWTKPLHF,TGTGCCAGCAGTTCTTGGACAAAACCCCTCCACTTT
.,TRBV6-1,TRBD2,TRBJ2-7,CASSEATGTSGYYEQYF,TGTGCCAGCAGTGAAGCAACCGGGACTAGCGGTTACTACGAGCAGTACTTC
.,TRBV11-2,.,TRBJ1-2,CASSLGTAYGYTF,TGTGCCAGCAGCTTAGGGACAGCGTACGGCTACACCTTC
.,TRBV2,.,TRBJ1-2,CASRPDSYGYTF,TGTGCCAGCAGGCCCGACAGCTATGGCTACACCTTC
.,TRBV5-1,.,TRBJ1-1,CASSPQGVNTEAFF,TGCGCCAGCTCTCCCCAAGGGGTGAACACTGAAGCTTTCTTT
.,TRBV5-6,.,TRBJ2-2,CASSRSAVLGTGELFF,TGTGCCAGCAGCAGGAGTGCGGTGCTGGGCACCGGGGAGCTGTTTTTT
.,TRBV27,.,TRBJ2-7,CASGETASSYEQYF,TGTGCCAGCGGAGAGACAGCCAGCTCCTACGAGCAGTACTTC
.,TRBV27,.,TRBJ1-2,CASSLSFLWTAYGYTF,TGTGCCAGCAGTTTATCCTTTTTATGGACAGCTTATGGCTACACCTTC
.,TRBV5-1,.,TRBJ2-7,CASQSSLSEQYF,TGCGCCAGCCAAAGCAGTTTAAGCGAGCAGTACTTC
.,TRBV30,.,TRBJ1-1,CAWSVTGGTEAFF,TGTGCCTGGAGTGTAACCGGCGGCACTGAAGCTTTCTTT
.,TRBV6-5,.,TRBJ2-7,CASSYSGRLSYEQYF,TGTGCCAGCAGTTACTCAGGGCGTCTTTCCTACGAGCAGTACTTC
once,TRBV20-1,.,TRBJ1-1,CSASTGGATEAFF,TGCAGTGCTAGTACGGGAGGAGCCACTGAAGCTTTCTTT
.,TRBV5-1,TRBD1,TRBJ1-1,CASSWGTGSYTEAFF,TGCGCCAGCAGCTGGGGGACAGGGTCATACACTGAAGCTTTCTTT
.,TRBV2,.,TRBJ2-7,CASRGLRTYEQYF,TGTGCCAGCAGGGGGTTGAGAACCTACGAGCAGTACTTC
.,TRBV19,.,TRBJ2-2,CASSIGQGLGGELFF,TGTGCCAGTAGTATAGGTCAGGGTCTAGGCGGGGAGCTGTTTTTT
.,TRBV29-1,.,TRBJ1-4,CSVAVIRNEKLFF,TGCAGCGTTGCAGTCATTCGGAATGAAAAACTGTTTTTT
.,TRBV7-9,.,TRBJ2-5,CASSPFQGTKGETQYF,TGTGCCAGCAGCCCGTTTCAAGGGACAAAAGGAGAGACCCAGTACTTC
once,TRBV6-5,TRBD1,TRBJ2-7,CASRREGGVGYEQYF,TGTGCCAGCAGAAGGGAAGGGGGCGTCGGTTACGAGCAGTACTTC
.,TRBV18,.,TRBJ2-3,CASSPQDTQYF,TGTGCCAGCTCACCACAGGATACGCAGTATTTT
.,TRBV12-3/TRBV12-4,.,TRBJ1-6,CASRTEGTSPLHF,TGTGCCAGCAGGACAGAAGGTACTTCACCCCTCCACTTT